Included here is one T cell receptor beta chain sequence, with context. No antigen is known for it. The sample comes from a study of T cells in localized non-small cell lung cancer. Study-level findings and limits: Highest T cell clonality was seen in uninvolved adjacent lung, surpassing that measured in tumor. Adjacent lung held a median roughly 60 of the top 100 tumor clones.

The CDR3 is 16 residues long. The germline V and J ends were trimmed by 3 bases and 1 base, with 14 bases remaining between them. Germline loops: CDR1 KGHSH, CDR2 LQKENI. The repertoire was sequenced with immunoSEQ multiplex PCR; TCRdb's copy has only in-frame clones and lacks some. The sample includes 4,700 or so clones, over 30% seen only once; the top ten take roughly 18%. The TCR was taken from a man aged 35 to 69 with stage II squamous cell lung carcinoma. The chain links TRBV18 to TRBJ2-3, with D possibly matching TRBD2 (6 bases). Sequencing used lung tumor tissue, obtained before any cancer treatment. CDR3 in amino acids: CASSPSEGPGTDTQYF. In nucleotides, the CDR3 is TGTGCCAGCTCACCCTCGGAGGGCCCTGGCACAGATACGCAGTATTTT.